This T cell receptor (beta chain) was found in a study of blood T cell repertoires in COVID-19. Assay used: immunoSEQ multiplex PCR; TCRdb lists only in-frame clones, some missing. The table records about 110,000 clones, approximately 82% of them present only once. This sequence was found in a woman aged 55-69 years with acute or convalescent COVID-19. Sequenced material: peripheral blood.

CDR3 loop: CASRDLNREPQHF. The CDR3 DNA follows: TGTGCCAGCAGGGACCTTAACAGGGAACCCCAGCATTTT. The chain couples TRBV27 to TRBJ1-5; a weak D match, TRBD1 (6 bases). Germline CDR1 is MNHEY and CDR2 is SMNVEV (reference sequence). Trimming took 6 bases from V and 10 from J, leaving 16 bases between them. The CDR3 is 13 amino acids.